This is a list of T cell receptor beta chains from one sample in a study of blood T cells in healthy people across ages. Each CDR3 protein is one row after TCRdb ran MiXCR on the 5' RACE reads. The sample has about 1 million distinct CDR3 sequences, around 27% seen once. Separately, the same data were catalogued under a study of T cells of mothers and their children.

Sequencing used blood. The origin of the receptors is a girl aged 2-15 years in good health. Each CDR3 is given with its conserved first and last residue. The D gene is left open where the match is weak. Only some rows state a clone size, as once, few, many or a class for expanded clones.

j_call: TRBJ1-2
clone_size: NA
d_call: NA
v_call: TRBV7-9
cdr3_aa: CASSPGHAQEYGYTF
cdr3_nt: TGTGCCAGCAGCCCGGGACACGCCCAGGAATATGGCTACACCTTC

j_call: TRBJ2-7
clone_size: few
d_call: NA
v_call: TRBV5-1
cdr3_aa: CASSSQADSYEQYF
cdr3_nt: TGCGCCAGCAGCTCTCAAGCGGACTCCTACGAGCAGTACTTC

j_call: TRBJ2-3
clone_size: NA
d_call: NA
v_call: TRBV2
cdr3_aa: CASSEDLAIGDTQYF
cdr3_nt: TGTGCCAGCAGTGAAGATCTCGCGATAGGAGATACGCAGTATTTT

j_call: TRBJ2-4
clone_size: NA
d_call: NA
v_call: TRBV21-1
cdr3_aa: CASSGGLAGERNIQYF
cdr3_nt: TGTGCCAGCAGCGGGGGGCTAGCGGGAGAGAGGAACATTCAGTACTTC

j_call: TRBJ2-1
clone_size: once
d_call: NA
v_call: TRBV7-2
cdr3_aa: CASSLTIHYNEQFF
cdr3_nt: TGTGCCAGCAGCTTAACCATCCATTACAATGAGCAGTTCTTC

j_call: TRBJ2-3
clone_size: few
d_call: NA
v_call: TRBV9
cdr3_aa: CASSTFSGPTDTQYF
cdr3_nt: TGTGCCAGCAGCACATTTAGCGGCCCCACAGATACGCAGTATTTT

j_call: TRBJ2-7
clone_size: few
d_call: TRBD2
v_call: TRBV10-3
cdr3_aa: CAIRNPSGNSYEQYF
cdr3_nt: TGTGCCATCAGGAACCCTAGCGGGAACTCCTACGAGCAGTACTTC

j_call: TRBJ2-3
clone_size: few
d_call: TRBD2
v_call: TRBV29-1
cdr3_aa: CSVEGTELAGVPTDTQYF
cdr3_nt: TGCAGCGTTGAAGGGACAGAATTAGCGGGAGTACCCACAGATACGCAGTATTTT

j_call: TRBJ2-2
clone_size: few
d_call: NA
v_call: TRBV11-2
cdr3_aa: CASSLRAGETGELFF
cdr3_nt: TGTGCCAGCAGCTTAAGGGCAGGGGAGACCGGGGAGCTGTTTTTT

j_call: TRBJ1-2
clone_size: NA
d_call: NA
v_call: TRBV6-2/TRBV6-3
cdr3_aa: CASSYSGKHGYTF
cdr3_nt: TGTGCCAGCAGTTACTCCGGAAAACATGGCTACACCTTC

j_call: TRBJ2-5
clone_size: few
d_call: NA
v_call: TRBV20-1
cdr3_aa: CSASTTEETQYF
cdr3_nt: TGCAGTGCTAGTACGACCGAAGAGACCCAGTACTTC

j_call: TRBJ2-3
clone_size: NA
d_call: TRBD2
v_call: TRBV7-2
cdr3_aa: CASSLIRSAGGREDTQYF
cdr3_nt: TGTGCCAGCAGCTTAATCAGAAGCGCGGGGGGGCGGGAAGATACGCAGTATTTT

j_call: TRBJ2-1
clone_size: few
d_call: NA
v_call: TRBV5-1
cdr3_aa: CASSLIGAPNEQFF
cdr3_nt: TGCGCCAGCAGCCTGATCGGGGCACCCAATGAGCAGTTCTTC

j_call: TRBJ2-1
clone_size: NA
d_call: NA
v_call: TRBV2
cdr3_aa: CASKSGRGDSPTYNEQFF
cdr3_nt: TGTGCCAGCAAGAGCGGGCGGGGGGACAGTCCAACCTACAATGAGCAGTTCTTC

j_call: TRBJ2-1
clone_size: few
d_call: TRBD2
v_call: TRBV2
cdr3_aa: CAKGAGYNEQFF
cdr3_nt: TGTGCCAAAGGAGCGGGGTACAATGAGCAGTTCTTC

j_call: TRBJ2-2
clone_size: NA
d_call: TRBD1
v_call: TRBV24-1
cdr3_aa: CATLGAGDRGGTGELFF
cdr3_nt: TGTGCCACCCTAGGTGCCGGGGACAGGGGTGGTACCGGGGAGCTGTTTTTT

j_call: TRBJ2-4
clone_size: NA
d_call: TRBD1
v_call: TRBV4-1
cdr3_aa: CASSPGGAGGSSKNIQYF
cdr3_nt: TGCGCCAGCAGCCCCGGAGGGGCAGGGGGCTCTTCCAAAAACATTCAGTACTTC

j_call: TRBJ2-1
clone_size: few
d_call: TRBD2
v_call: TRBV27
cdr3_aa: CASGLASRARNEQFF
cdr3_nt: TGTGCCAGCGGACTAGCCTCGCGTGCTAGGAATGAGCAGTTCTTC

j_call: TRBJ2-1
clone_size: few
d_call: TRBD2
v_call: TRBV11-1
cdr3_aa: CASSLGRGTSGYNEQFF
cdr3_nt: TGTGCCAGCAGCTTGGGTAGGGGGACTAGCGGTTACAATGAGCAGTTCTTC

j_call: TRBJ2-3
clone_size: few
d_call: TRBD2
v_call: TRBV20-1
cdr3_aa: CSARGGGPGAGTDTQYF
cdr3_nt: TGCAGTGCTAGAGGCGGGGGGCCCGGGGCGGGCACAGATACGCAGTATTTT

j_call: TRBJ2-3
clone_size: few
d_call: NA
v_call: TRBV27
cdr3_aa: CASSFATAGDTQYF
cdr3_nt: TGTGCCAGCAGTTTCGCGACCGCGGGGGATACGCAGTATTTT

j_call: TRBJ1-2
clone_size: NA
d_call: NA
v_call: TRBV7-9
cdr3_aa: CASSSSDTGSSNYGYTF
cdr3_nt: TGTGCCAGCAGCTCCAGTGATACAGGATCCTCTAACTATGGCTACACCTTC

j_call: TRBJ2-1
clone_size: NA
d_call: NA
v_call: TRBV25-1
cdr3_aa: CASSERWTEQFF
cdr3_nt: TGTGCCAGCAGTGAACGCTGGACAGAGCAGTTCTTC

j_call: TRBJ2-7
clone_size: few
d_call: TRBD2
v_call: TRBV2
cdr3_aa: CASRSTGGRGGAYEQYF
cdr3_nt: TGTGCCAGCAGATCAACCGGAGGGCGGGGGGGAGCCTACGAGCAGTACTTC

j_call: TRBJ2-2
clone_size: NA
d_call: NA
v_call: TRBV27
cdr3_aa: CASGVWDTGELFF
cdr3_nt: TGTGCCAGCGGAGTATGGGACACCGGGGAGCTGTTTTTT

j_call: TRBJ2-5
clone_size: few
d_call: TRBD1
v_call: TRBV10-3
cdr3_aa: CACGTGEETQYF
cdr3_nt: TGTGCCTGCGGAACAGGGGAGGAGACCCAGTACTTC

j_call: TRBJ2-3
clone_size: NA
d_call: NA
v_call: TRBV11-2
cdr3_aa: CASSLDPLRGYF
cdr3_nt: TGTGCCAGCAGCTTGGACCCTCTACGGGGGTATTTT

j_call: TRBJ2-7
clone_size: NA
d_call: NA
v_call: TRBV4-1
cdr3_aa: CASSQVSGSSYEQYF
cdr3_nt: TGCGCCAGCAGCCAAGTCTCCGGGAGCTCCTACGAGCAGTACTTC

j_call: TRBJ2-6
clone_size: NA
d_call: NA
v_call: TRBV20-1
cdr3_aa: CSARGTVPGANVLTF
cdr3_nt: TGCAGTGCTAGAGGCACAGTCCCTGGGGCCAACGTCCTGACTTTC

j_call: TRBJ2-2
clone_size: many
d_call: TRBD1
v_call: TRBV20-1
cdr3_aa: CSARTGADTGELFF
cdr3_nt: TGCAGTGCCCGGACAGGGGCCGACACCGGGGAGCTGTTTTTT

j_call: TRBJ2-2
clone_size: many
d_call: NA
v_call: TRBV7-3
cdr3_aa: CASSLTSGTGELFF
cdr3_nt: TGTGCCAGCAGCTTAACTAGCGGCACCGGGGAGCTGTTTTTT

j_call: TRBJ2-5
clone_size: NA
d_call: TRBD2
v_call: TRBV10-2
cdr3_aa: CASSVRLAGDETQYF
cdr3_nt: TGCGCCAGCAGCGTAAGACTAGCGGGAGATGAGACCCAGTACTTC

j_call: TRBJ1-4
clone_size: NA
d_call: NA
v_call: TRBV28
cdr3_aa: CASSPSSGGAGEKLFF
cdr3_nt: TGTGCCAGCAGTCCGTCCTCGGGGGGCGCGGGTGAAAAACTGTTTTTT

j_call: TRBJ2-1
clone_size: few
d_call: NA
v_call: TRBV7-3
cdr3_aa: CASRELSRLEQFF
cdr3_nt: TGTGCCAGCCGCGAGCTTAGCAGGCTCGAGCAGTTCTTC

j_call: TRBJ2-5
clone_size: NA
d_call: TRBD2
v_call: TRBV7-2
cdr3_aa: CASSLGLAGGWRETQYF
cdr3_nt: TGTGCCAGCAGCTTAGGACTAGCGGGGGGGTGGAGGGAGACCCAGTACTTC

j_call: TRBJ2-1
clone_size: NA
d_call: TRBD2
v_call: TRBV5-1
cdr3_aa: CASSFPSGGDSYNEQFF
cdr3_nt: TGCGCCAGCAGCTTTCCTAGCGGAGGGGACTCCTACAATGAGCAGTTCTTC

j_call: TRBJ1-1
clone_size: NA
d_call: NA
v_call: TRBV6-5
cdr3_aa: CASSRRQYTEAFF
cdr3_nt: TGTGCCAGCAGCCGGCGACAGTACACTGAAGCTTTCTTT

j_call: TRBJ2-3
clone_size: NA
d_call: NA
v_call: TRBV6-1
cdr3_aa: CASSATRQDTQYF
cdr3_nt: TGTGCCAGCAGTGCGACTAGGCAAGATACGCAGTATTTT

j_call: TRBJ2-1
clone_size: NA
d_call: NA
v_call: TRBV15
cdr3_aa: CATSRPRSNEQFF
cdr3_nt: TGTGCCACCAGCAGGCCCAGGTCCAATGAGCAGTTCTTC

j_call: TRBJ1-1
clone_size: few
d_call: NA
v_call: TRBV5-1
cdr3_aa: CASSRQLGPNTEAFF
cdr3_nt: TGCGCCAGCAGCCGCCAGCTGGGTCCGAACACTGAAGCTTTCTTT

j_call: TRBJ2-5
clone_size: few
d_call: NA
v_call: TRBV6-5
cdr3_aa: CASSRGASQETQYF
cdr3_nt: TGTGCCAGCAGTAGAGGGGCCTCCCAAGAGACCCAGTACTTC

j_call: TRBJ2-7
clone_size: NA
d_call: TRBD1
v_call: TRBV6-5
cdr3_aa: CASSYSEYEDRGFNEQYF
cdr3_nt: TGTGCCAGCAGTTACTCAGAGTACGAGGACAGGGGATTCAACGAGCAGTACTTC